This TCR beta chain appears in the sequencing data of a study of Ad26.COV2.S vaccination and SARS-CoV-2 variants. Generated by immunoSEQ multiplex PCR, the TCRdb table keeps only in-frame clones and is missing some. This table holds a few hundred thousand clones, about 93% found once. V was clipped by 1 base and J by 7 bases, with 15 bases between them. Germline CDR1 SGHRS, CDR2 YFSETQ. The CDR3 consists of 15 residues. This clone has a handful of counts. The sample's treatment: about 20 received Ad26.COV2.S at low or high dose, single or two shots; about 5 received placebo; per-sample allocation not given. The study sampled participants on day 63 after the first vaccine or placebo injection.

The chain is built from TRBV5-1 and TRBJ2-1; D might be TRBD1 or TRBD2, each matching 5 bases. The clonotype was recovered from a person between 18 and 59 years old who received the Ad26.COV2.S COVID-19 vaccine or a placebo. Material: peripheral blood, obtained in a trial of Ad26.COV2.S vaccine versus placebo. CDR3 sequence: CASSLIPGPENEQFF. The CDR3 bases are TGCGCCAGCAGCTTGATTCCGGGACCCGAGAATGAGCAGTTCTTC.